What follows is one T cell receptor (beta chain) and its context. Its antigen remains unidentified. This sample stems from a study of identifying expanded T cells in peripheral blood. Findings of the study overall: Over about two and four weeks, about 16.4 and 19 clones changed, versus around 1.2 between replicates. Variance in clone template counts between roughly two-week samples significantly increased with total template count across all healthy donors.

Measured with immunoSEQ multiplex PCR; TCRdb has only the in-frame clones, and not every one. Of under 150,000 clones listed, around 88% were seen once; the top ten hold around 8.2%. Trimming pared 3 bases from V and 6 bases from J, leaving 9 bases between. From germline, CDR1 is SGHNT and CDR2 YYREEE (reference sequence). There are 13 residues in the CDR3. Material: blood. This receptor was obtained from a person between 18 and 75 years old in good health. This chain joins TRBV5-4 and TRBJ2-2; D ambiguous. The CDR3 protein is CASSWPQSGELFF. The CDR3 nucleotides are TGTGCCAGCAGCTGGCCACAGTCCGGGGAGCTGTTTTTT.